Listed below are T cell receptor beta chains from one sample, sequenced in a study of blood T cell repertoires in COVID-19. TCRdb's table, derived via immunoSEQ multiplex PCR, lists solely in-frame clones and lacks some. In the table there are 300,000 or so clones, roughly 90% of which are singletons. Specimen: PBMCs or T cells enriched from blood (not recorded which). All receptors derive from a woman aged 25-40 years who had recovered from COVID-19. Each CDR3 is given with its conserved first and last residue. A D gene is named only where the DNA matches it firmly. The size field is filled for only some rows; it gives once, few, many or a size class.

CDR3 protein: CASSPRDRVRETQYF; CDR3 DNA: TGTGCCAGCAGCCCCCGGGACAGGGTGAGGGAGACCCAGTACTTC; V gene: TRBV21-1; D gene: NA; J gene: TRBJ2-5; clone size: NA
CDR3 protein: CASSLDYYEQYF; CDR3 DNA: TGCGCCAGCAGCTTGGATTATTACGAGCAGTACTTC; V gene: TRBV5-1; D gene: NA; J gene: TRBJ2-7; clone size: NA
CDR3 protein: CASSSDRVGQPQHF; CDR3 DNA: TGTGCCAGCAGCTCGGACAGGGTTGGTCAGCCCCAGCATTTT; V gene: TRBV5-4; D gene: TRBD1; J gene: TRBJ1-5; clone size: NA
CDR3 protein: CASTNKAGGLSYNEQFF; CDR3 DNA: TGTGCCAGCACAAATAAAGCGGGGGGGCTCTCCTACAATGAGCAGTTCTTC; V gene: TRBV27; D gene: TRBD2; J gene: TRBJ2-1; clone size: few
CDR3 protein: CASSQGEVYNEQFF; CDR3 DNA: TGTGCCAGCAGCCAGGGGGAGGTATACAATGAGCAGTTCTTC; V gene: TRBV3-1/TRBV3-2; D gene: NA; J gene: TRBJ2-1; clone size: NA
CDR3 protein: CASRSPNNTEAFF; CDR3 DNA: TGTGCCAGCAGGTCCCCAAATAACACTGAAGCTTTCTTT; V gene: TRBV5-4; D gene: NA; J gene: TRBJ1-1; clone size: NA
CDR3 protein: CASRPALLGMGTDTQYF; CDR3 DNA: TGTGCCAGCAGGCCCGCCCTACTAGGCATGGGCACAGATACGCAGTATTTT; V gene: TRBV7-9; D gene: NA; J gene: TRBJ2-3; clone size: NA
CDR3 protein: CASSLREGQPQHF; CDR3 DNA: TGTGCCAGCAGCTTGAGGGAGGGCCAGCCCCAGCATTTT; V gene: TRBV5-6; D gene: NA; J gene: TRBJ1-5; clone size: NA
CDR3 protein: CAISAQGFSNEAFF; CDR3 DNA: TGTGCCATCAGTGCACAGGGTTTTAGCAACGAAGCTTTCTTT; V gene: TRBV10-3; D gene: NA; J gene: TRBJ1-1; clone size: NA
CDR3 protein: CASSPGRGGKVTNEKLFF; CDR3 DNA: TGTGCCAGCAGCCCCGGACGGGGGGGAAAAGTAACTAATGAAAAACTGTTTTTT; V gene: TRBV11-2; D gene: NA; J gene: TRBJ1-4; clone size: NA
CDR3 protein: CASSEWGGRNTEAFF; CDR3 DNA: TGTGCCAGCAGTGAATGGGGAGGCAGAAACACTGAAGCTTTCTTT; V gene: TRBV25-1; D gene: NA; J gene: TRBJ1-1; clone size: once
CDR3 protein: CASSPYRASNYGYTF; CDR3 DNA: TGTGCCAGCAGCCCTTACAGAGCTTCTAACTATGGCTACACCTTC; V gene: TRBV7-9; D gene: NA; J gene: TRBJ1-2; clone size: NA
CDR3 protein: CASSLSSGAGGYTF; CDR3 DNA: TGTGCCAGCAGTTTATCGTCAGGGGCCGGTGGCTACACCTTC; V gene: TRBV28; D gene: NA; J gene: TRBJ1-2; clone size: NA
CDR3 protein: CASSLPGQAYNEQFF; CDR3 DNA: TGTGCCAGCAGCTTACCGGGACAGGCCTACAATGAGCAGTTCTTC; V gene: TRBV5-6; D gene: TRBD1; J gene: TRBJ2-1; clone size: NA
CDR3 protein: CASSSGNYGYTF; CDR3 DNA: TGTGCCAGCAGCTCGGGGAACTATGGCTACACCTTC; V gene: TRBV6-2/TRBV6-3; D gene: NA; J gene: TRBJ1-2; clone size: NA
CDR3 protein: CAGARTSGDEQYF; CDR3 DNA: TGTGCCGGGGCCCGGACTAGCGGGGATGAGCAGTACTTC; V gene: TRBV10-3; D gene: TRBD2; J gene: TRBJ2-7; clone size: once
CDR3 protein: CASSLTSGGKETQYF; CDR3 DNA: TGTGCCAGCAGCTTGACTAGCGGGGGGAAAGAGACCCAGTACTTC; V gene: TRBV7-8; D gene: TRBD2; J gene: TRBJ2-5; clone size: NA
CDR3 protein: CASSQAGQRNTIYF; CDR3 DNA: TGTGCCAGCAGCCAAGCGGGACAGCGAAACACCATATATTTT; V gene: TRBV14; D gene: TRBD1; J gene: TRBJ1-3; clone size: NA
CDR3 protein: CASSLMGLAGLETQYF; CDR3 DNA: TGTGCCAGCAGCTTAATGGGACTAGCGGGGTTGGAGACCCAGTACTTC; V gene: TRBV7-2; D gene: TRBD2; J gene: TRBJ2-5; clone size: once
CDR3 protein: CASSAQGLLAGELFF; CDR3 DNA: TGTGCCAGTAGTGCCCAGGGGTTATTAGCCGGGGAGCTGTTTTTT; V gene: TRBV19; D gene: NA; J gene: TRBJ2-2; clone size: NA
CDR3 protein: CASSPIPFMAQSDNSPLHF; CDR3 DNA: TGTGCCAGCAGTCCGATTCCATTTATGGCACAGTCTGATAATTCACCCCTCCACTTT; V gene: TRBV28; D gene: NA; J gene: TRBJ1-6; clone size: few
CDR3 protein: CASSSRTSGGYDEQFF; CDR3 DNA: TGTGCCAGCAGTTCCAGGACTAGCGGGGGGTACGATGAGCAGTTCTTC; V gene: TRBV7-9; D gene: TRBD2; J gene: TRBJ2-1; clone size: NA
CDR3 protein: CAWSSEGAGYEQYF; CDR3 DNA: TGTGCCTGGAGTTCAGAGGGCGCGGGATACGAGCAGTACTTC; V gene: TRBV30; D gene: NA; J gene: TRBJ2-7; clone size: NA
CDR3 protein: CSVDSGRGGYTF; CDR3 DNA: TGCAGCGTTGACTCAGGGAGGGGCGGCTACACCTTC; V gene: TRBV29-1; D gene: NA; J gene: TRBJ1-2; clone size: NA
CDR3 protein: CASSLATGLQETQYF; CDR3 DNA: TGCGCCAGCAGCTTGGCAACTGGGCTTCAAGAGACCCAGTACTTC; V gene: TRBV5-1; D gene: NA; J gene: TRBJ2-5; clone size: NA
CDR3 protein: CASSPPSGGSSYEQYF; CDR3 DNA: TGTGCCAGCTCACCTCCTAGCGGGGGGAGCTCCTACGAGCAGTACTTC; V gene: TRBV18; D gene: TRBD2; J gene: TRBJ2-7; clone size: few
CDR3 protein: CASSQRTSGVSPPSTDTQYF; CDR3 DNA: TGTGCCAGCAGCCAAAGGACTAGCGGGGTTAGCCCTCCTAGCACAGATACGCAGTATTTT; V gene: TRBV3-1/TRBV3-2; D gene: TRBD2; J gene: TRBJ2-3; clone size: NA
CDR3 protein: CASSLPYTGQSPYSNQPQHF; CDR3 DNA: TGTGCCAGCAGTTTACCTTACACGGGACAGTCTCCTTATAGCAATCAGCCCCAGCATTTT; V gene: TRBV27; D gene: TRBD1; J gene: TRBJ1-5; clone size: once
CDR3 protein: CASSQGVAAQYF; CDR3 DNA: TGTGCCAGCAGCCAGGGGGTAGCGGCCCAGTACTTC; V gene: TRBV3-1/TRBV3-2; D gene: NA; J gene: TRBJ2-5; clone size: NA
CDR3 protein: CASQSEGHLNSPLHF; CDR3 DNA: TGTGCCTCGCAGAGCGAGGGACACCTAAATTCACCCCTCCACTTT; V gene: TRBV30; D gene: NA; J gene: TRBJ1-6; clone size: once
CDR3 protein: CATSRVGRGNYGYTF; CDR3 DNA: TGTGCCACCAGCAGAGTTGGCAGGGGGAACTATGGCTACACCTTC; V gene: TRBV15; D gene: TRBD1; J gene: TRBJ1-2; clone size: NA
CDR3 protein: CASSQGGKLAKNIQYF; CDR3 DNA: TGTGCCAGCAGCCAGGGCGGGAAACTAGCCAAAAACATTCAGTACTTC; V gene: TRBV4-2; D gene: NA; J gene: TRBJ2-4; clone size: NA
CDR3 protein: CASSPIQDTGELFF; CDR3 DNA: TGTGCCAGCTCTCCCATTCAGGACACCGGGGAGCTGTTTTTT; V gene: TRBV18; D gene: NA; J gene: TRBJ2-2; clone size: few